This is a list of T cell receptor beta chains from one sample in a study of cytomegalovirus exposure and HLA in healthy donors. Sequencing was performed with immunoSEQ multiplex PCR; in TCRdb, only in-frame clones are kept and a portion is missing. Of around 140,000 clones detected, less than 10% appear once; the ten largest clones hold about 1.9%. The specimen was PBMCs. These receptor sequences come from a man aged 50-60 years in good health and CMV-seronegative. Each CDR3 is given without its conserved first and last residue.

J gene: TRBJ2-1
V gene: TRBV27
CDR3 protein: ASSPSTGTYNEQF

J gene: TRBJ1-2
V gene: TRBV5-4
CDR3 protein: ASSSETANYGYT

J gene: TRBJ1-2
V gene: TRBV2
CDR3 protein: ASSEIPQIGYT

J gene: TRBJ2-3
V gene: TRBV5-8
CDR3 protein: ASSFLGQGTDTQY

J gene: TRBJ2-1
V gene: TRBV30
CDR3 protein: AWGPGTSGGLQYNEQF

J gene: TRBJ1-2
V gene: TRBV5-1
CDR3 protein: ASSYTQGLNYGYT

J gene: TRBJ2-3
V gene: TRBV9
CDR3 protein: ASKTGIGTDTQY

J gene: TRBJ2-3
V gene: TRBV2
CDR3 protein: ASSVGQGLGTQY

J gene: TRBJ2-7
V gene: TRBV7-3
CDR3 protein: ASSWDRGSSYEQY

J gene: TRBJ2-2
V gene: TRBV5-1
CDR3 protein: ASSSNGQGIGTGELF

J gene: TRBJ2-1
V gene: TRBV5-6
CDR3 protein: ASSTWTSRKQF

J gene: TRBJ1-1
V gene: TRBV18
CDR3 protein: ASSQTGTGWAEAF

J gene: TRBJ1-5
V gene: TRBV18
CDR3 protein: ASSGQEYQPQH

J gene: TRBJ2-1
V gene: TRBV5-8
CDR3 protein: ASSLGFGEGNEQF

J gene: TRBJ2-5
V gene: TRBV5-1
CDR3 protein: ASQGWIQETQY

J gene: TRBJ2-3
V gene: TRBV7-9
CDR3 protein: ASSALPGAGGRTDTQY

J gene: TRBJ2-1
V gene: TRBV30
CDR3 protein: AWRVAGKGGKEQF

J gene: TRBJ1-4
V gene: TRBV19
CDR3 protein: ASTPDGRGDEKLF

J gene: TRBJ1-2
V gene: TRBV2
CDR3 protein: ASRQIYGYT

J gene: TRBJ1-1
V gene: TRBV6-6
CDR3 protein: ASSYAGQGVTEAF

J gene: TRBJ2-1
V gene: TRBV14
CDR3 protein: ASSRAGGPHNEQF

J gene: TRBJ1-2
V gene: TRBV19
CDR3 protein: ASILSDRVGYGYT

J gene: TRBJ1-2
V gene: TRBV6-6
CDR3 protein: ASVLNYGYT

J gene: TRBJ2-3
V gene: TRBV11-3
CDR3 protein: ASSLVAGTDTQY

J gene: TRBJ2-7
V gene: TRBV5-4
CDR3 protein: ASSTLSSGMYEQY

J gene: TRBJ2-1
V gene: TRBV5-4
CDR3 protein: ASSGRGQGSSYNEQF

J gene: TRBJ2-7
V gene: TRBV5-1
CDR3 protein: ASRAGTDYEQY

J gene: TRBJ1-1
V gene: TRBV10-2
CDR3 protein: ASSVARATAF

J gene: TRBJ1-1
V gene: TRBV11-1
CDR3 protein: ASSFTGTMNTEAF

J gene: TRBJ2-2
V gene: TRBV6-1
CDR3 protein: ASSGRETGELF

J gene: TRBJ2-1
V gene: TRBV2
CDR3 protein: ATTGAGGKEQF

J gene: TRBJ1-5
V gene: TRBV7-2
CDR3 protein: ASSLVQGASQPQH

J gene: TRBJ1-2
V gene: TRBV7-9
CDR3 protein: ASSTRQRDRGFIDYGYT

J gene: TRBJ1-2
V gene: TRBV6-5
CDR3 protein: ASSQDREFIGGYT

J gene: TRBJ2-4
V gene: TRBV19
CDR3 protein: ASSLLTSGSQNIQY

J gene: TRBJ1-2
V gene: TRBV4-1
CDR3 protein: ASSQRVAGSGLGGYT

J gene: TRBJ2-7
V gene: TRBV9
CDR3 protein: ASSVEAGGSYEQY

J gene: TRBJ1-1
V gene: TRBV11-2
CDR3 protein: ASSLVGGTNTEAF

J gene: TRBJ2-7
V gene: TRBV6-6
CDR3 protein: ASSLRRQGSSYEQY

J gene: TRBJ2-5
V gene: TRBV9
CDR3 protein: ASSVEGVDLATQY

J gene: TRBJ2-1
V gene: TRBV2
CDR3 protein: ASITGDPSYNEQF

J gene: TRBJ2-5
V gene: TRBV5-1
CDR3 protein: ASRLGQGGPETQY

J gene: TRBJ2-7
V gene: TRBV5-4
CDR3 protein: ASRADRAPTEQY

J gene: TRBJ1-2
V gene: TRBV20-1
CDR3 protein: SYPNYGYT

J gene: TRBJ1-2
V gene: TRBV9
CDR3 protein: ASSGGANRVQGEGYT